Following are 25 T cell receptor beta chains from one sample sequenced in a study of human T cells and chemical hapten exposure. TCRdb independently ran MiXCR on the RACE reads; one entry per CDR3 protein. The profile covers tens of thousands of distinct CDR3 sequences, with about 9% appearing a single time and 11% to 15% taken by the ten largest. Time point here: pre-sensitization, week 0. Treatment noted: therapeutic diphenylcyclopropenone sensitization with weekly scalp DPC. Sequences were derived from whole blood, sampled in connection with sensitization to the hapten diphenylcyclopropenone (DPC). Every receptor here comes from a woman aged 40 to 50 with alopecia areata. Some clones in this sample may be carry-over from other donors' samples.

This clonotype has at least ten counts. The chain combines TRBV29-1 with TRBJ2-3; D is uncertain. The length of the CDR3 is 12 residues. Trimming removed 4 bases at V and 4 bases at J, with 9 bases between. CDR1 is SQVTM, CDR2 ANQGSEA, per germline. The CDR3 protein is CSVGRLSDTQYF. CDR3 nucleotide sequence: TGCAGCGTTGGCCGACTCTCAGATACGCAGTATTTT.

Points on this clonotype: This could be a read error, since a much larger clone is one nucleotide away. The CDR3 here is CASSSPTGTQETQYF. The CDR3 coding sequence is TGTGCCAGCAGCTCCCCGACAGGGACCCAAGAGACCCAGTACTTC. V usage is TRBV11-2 and J usage is TRBJ2-5; 7 bases are shared with TRBD1. The CDR3 runs 15 residues. V gave up 4 bases and J gave up 1 base; unmatched junction bases: 6. Germline V gene sequence: CDR1 SGHAT, CDR2 FQNNGV.

This clonotype was seen at least ten times. V is TRBV29-1 and J is TRBJ2-3, with D perhaps TRBD2 (5 bases). CDR3 length equals 15 residues. Germline CDR1 SQVTM, CDR2 ANQGSEA. Trimming cost V 4 bases and J 2 bases, with 16 bases left between them. The CDR3 DNA is TGCAGCGTTGCCTCCGGGGTTTCCCACACAGATACGCAGTATTTT. Its translation: CSVASGVSHTDTQYF.

This clonotype appeared many times. V and J are TRBV5-1 and TRBJ2-7; no firm D call. V was clipped by 0 bases and J by 3 bases, with 4 bases between them. The CDR3 runs 12 residues. Germline CDR1 and CDR2: SGHRS and YFSETQ. The chain's CDR3 is CASSLGVYEQYF. The CDR3 DNA reads as TGCGCCAGCAGCTTGGGGGTCTACGAGCAGTACTTC.

This clonotype was observed a few times. V is TRBV7-2 and J is TRBJ1-5; D call uncertain. Germline V gives CDR1 SGHTA, CDR2 FQGNSA. The CDR3 sequence is 13 residues long. Deletions cut 2 bases from V and 9 bases from J, with 11 bases between. The chain's CDR3 is CASSLRAAGPQHF. CDR3 DNA sequence: TGTGCCAGCAGCTTACGGGCGGCGGGGCCCCAGCATTTT.

The sample holds many counts of this clonotype. The chain combines TRBV27 with TRBJ2-1; D may match TRBD1 or TRBD2 (5 bases each). Germline V gene sequence: CDR1 MNHEY, CDR2 SMNVEV (reference sequence). The CDR3 extends over 14 amino acids. The V gene lost 4 bases and the J gene lost 4 bases, with 11 bases spanning the gap. CDR3 residues: CASSWAGRYNEQFF. In nucleotides, the CDR3 is TGTGCCAGCAGTTGGGCAGGGAGATACAATGAGCAGTTCTTC.

This clonotype came up a few times. The chain joins TRBV7-3 to TRBJ1-6; D gene unclear. The V and J ends lost 1 base and 10 bases respectively, with 8 bases between them. The CDR3 is 13 residues long. Germline V gene data show CDR1 as SGHTA and CDR2 as FQGTGA. The CDR3 loop is CASSLSPDSPLHF. The CDR3 DNA reads as TGTGCCAGCAGCTTAAGTCCGGACTCACCCCTCCACTTT.

The chain recombines TRBV7-2 with TRBJ2-1; D gene uncertain. CDR1 SGHTA and CDR2 FQGNSA come from the germline V gene. The V gene lost 5 bases and the J gene lost 8 bases, with 19 bases spanning the gap. This CDR3 comprises 15 residues. The CDR3 loop is CASSPDRARRDEQFF. CDR3 coding DNA: TGTGCCAGCAGCCCGGACCGGGCCAGACGCGATGAGCAGTTCTTC.

This clonotype was picked up a small number of times. The chain couples TRBV2 to TRBJ2-7, with a tentative D call TRBD1 (6 bases). Trimming shortened V by 10 bases and J by 1 base, and 17 bases separated the two germline ends. CDR1 is SNHLY and CDR2 is FYNNEI in the germline V gene. This CDR3 region has 14 residues. The CDR3 loop reads CAITAPGQSYEQYF. CDR3 nucleotide sequence: TGTGCCATCACGGCCCCGGGACAATCCTACGAGCAGTACTTC.

This clonotype was picked up many times. The V gene is TRBV11-2, the J gene TRBJ2-3; 9 bases are a match to TRBD2. The CDR3 is 16 amino acids. The V gene end was trimmed by 5 bases and the J gene end by 1 base; junction bases not matched to a gene: 7. Germline CDR1 SGHAT, CDR2 FQNNGV. CDR3 sequence (DNA): TGTGCCAGCAGCCCCCGGCGGGGGGGCGGCACAGATACGCAGTATTTT. Translated, it gives CASSPRRGGGTDTQYF.

At least ten counts were recorded for this clonotype. The CDR3 loop is CASSLARPEQETQYF. The CDR3 nucleotides are TGTGCCAGCAGCTTAGCACGGCCGGAACAAGAGACCCAGTACTTC. V and J are TRBV7-9 and TRBJ2-5; no clear D gene. CDR1 and CDR2 (germline): SEHNR, FQNEAQ (reference sequence). The CDR3 runs 15 residues. V lost 0 bases and J 2 bases, leaving 10 bases between the germline ends.

Many counts were recorded for this clonotype. The rearrangement links TRBV7-6 to TRBJ1-4, with 8 bases identical to TRBD1. This CDR3 is built from 18 residues. V lost 2 bases to trimming and J lost 7 bases; unmatched junction nucleotides: 15. Germline V lookup: CDR1 SGHVS, CDR2 FNYEAQ. The CDR3 is CASSLQDPGQAGGEKLFF. As DNA, the CDR3 is TGTGCCAGCAGCTTACAAGATCCGGGACAGGCCGGCGGTGAAAAACTGTTTTTT.

CDR3 sequence: CASSPGRWKNYGYTF. The CDR3 DNA reads as TGTGCCAGCAGCCCAGGCCGCTGGAAAAACTATGGCTACACCTTC. The rearrangement links TRBV7-2 to TRBJ1-2; no reliable D call. Germline CDR1 and CDR2: SGHTA and FQGNSA. Trimming cost V 5 bases and J 2 bases, with 15 bases left between them. This CDR3 contains 15 residues.

Only a few counts were recorded for this clonotype. The J gene is TRBJ2-3, the V gene TRBV20-1; 8 positions match TRBD2. The CDR3 runs to 14 residues. J lost 5 bases, V lost 2 bases, and 6 bases had no gene match. Germline assignment: CDR1 DFQATT and CDR2 SNEGSKA (reference sequence). The DNA for the CDR3 is TGCAGTGCTAGACGGGGGGGCCAGGAAGATACGCAGTATTTT. Translated: CSARRGGQEDTQYF.

The rearrangement links TRBV5-1 to TRBJ1-2, with D perhaps matching TRBD1 (5 bases). Per the germline V gene, CDR1 is SGHRS and CDR2 is YFSETQ. V lost 4 bases and J lost 6, with 13 bases in between. This CDR3 comprises 13 residues. CDR3 sequence reads: CASSPPSTDGYTF. CDR3 DNA sequence: TGCGCCAGCAGCCCCCCATCGACAGATGGCTACACCTTC.

This clonotype has only a few counts. The J gene is TRBJ2-7, the V gene TRBV18; D possibly corresponds to TRBD2 (6 bases). CDR1 and CDR2 from the germline V gene are KGHSH and LQKENI. CDR3 length: 14 amino acids. V was cut by 0 bases and J by 3 bases, with 9 bases left in between. The CDR3 DNA reads TGTGCCAGCTCACCACCGGGACTCAACTACGAGCAGTACTTC. Residues: CASSPPGLNYEQYF.

This clonotype has a handful of counts. The chain recombines TRBV30 with TRBJ1-1, with 7 bases matching TRBD1. CDR1 GTSNPN and CDR2 SVGIG come from the germline V gene (reference sequence). This CDR3 has 13 amino acids. V was pared by 5 bases and J by 0 bases, with 3 bases of the junction left unmatched. The CDR3 region is CAWSRGVNTEAFF. In nucleotides, the CDR3 is TGTGCCTGGTCCAGGGGGGTGAACACTGAAGCTTTCTTT.

This clonotype has ten or more counts. This rearrangement joins TRBV25-1 to TRBJ1-2; D perhaps matches TRBD1 (6 bases). CDR3 length: 12 amino acids. Trimming took 4 bases from V and 6 from J, leaving 9 bases between them. Germline V gene lookup returns CDR1 MGHDK and CDR2 SYGVNS. CDR3 region: CASSARQDGYTF. The CDR3 coding sequence is TGTGCCAGCAGTGCCCGACAGGATGGCTACACCTTC.

This clonotype was counted at least ten times. The chain recombines TRBV7-6 with TRBJ2-1; TRBD2 agrees at 8 bases. J lost 3 bases, V lost 3 bases, and 7 bases had no gene match. The CDR3 is 16 residues long. Germline loops: CDR1 SGHVS, CDR2 FNYEAQ. The CDR3 DNA follows: TGTGCCAGCAGCTTGGCCGGGACTAGAATCTACAATGAGCAGTTCTTC. Protein sequence: CASSLAGTRIYNEQFF. Looking up the rest from reference TRBV7-6 and TRBJ2-1 gives the full variable domain: GAGVSQSPRYKVTKRGQDVALRCDPISGHVSLYWYRQALGQGPEFLTYFNYEAQQDKSGLPNDRFSAERPEGSISTLTIQRTEQRDSAMYRCASSLAGTRIYNEQFFGPGTRLTVL.

This clonotype was observed a few times. V gene TRBV6-1 combines with J gene TRBJ1-1; D unresolved. V was trimmed by 0 bases and J by 5 bases, leaving 10 bases between them. This CDR3 spans 14 amino acids. Per the germline V gene, CDR1 is MNHNS and CDR2 is SASEGT. CDR3 bases: TGTGCCAGCAGTGAAGCGGCAGAGAATACTGAAGCTTTCTTT. Its translation: CASSEAAENTEAFF.

This clonotype was seen at least ten times. The rearrangement joins TRBV5-1 to TRBJ2-7; possible D gene TRBD2, 6 bases. CDR1 SGHRS and CDR2 YFSETQ come from the germline V gene. Trimming removed 4 bases at V and 3 bases at J, with 17 bases between. The CDR3 loop spans 15 amino acids. The CDR3, as DNA: TGCGCCAGCAGCCCGACGGATTGGGGGGTCTACGAGCAGTACTTC. As protein: CASSPTDWGVYEQYF. Drawing the rest from reference TRBV5-1 and TRBJ2-7, the complete variable domain is KAGVTQTPRYLIKTRGQQVTLSCSPISGHRSVSWYQQTPGQGLQFLFEYFSETQRNKGNFPGRFSGRQFSNSRSEMNVSTLELGDSALYLCASSPTDWGVYEQYFGPGTRLTVT.

The table lists this clonotype with a few counts. This rearrangement joins TRBV9 to TRBJ2-1; 10 bases are shared with TRBD2. Per germline, CDR1 SGDLS and CDR2 YYNGEE. This CDR3 has 17 residues. After removal of 1 base from V and 3 bases from J, the junction contained 7 bases not matched to a gene. The CDR3 sequence is CASSVSASGGVYNEQFF. CDR3 DNA: TGTGCCAGCAGCGTATCGGCTAGCGGGGGTGTCTACAATGAGCAGTTCTTC.

This clonotype was seen repeatedly, ten times or more. This chain connects TRBV5-6 to TRBJ1-5; tentatively, D is TRBD1 (5 bases). The CDR3 runs to 17 residues. The germline V gene encodes CDR1 SGHDT and CDR2 YYEEEE. V dropped 3 bases and J dropped 0 bases, with 16 bases sitting between them. CDR3 nucleotides: TGTGCCAGCAGCTACGGGACGGTTATCAATAGCAATCAGCCCCAGCATTTT. Encoded protein: CASSYGTVINSNQPQHF. Together with reference TRBV5-6 and TRBJ1-5, the CDR3 gives the full variable domain: DAGVTQSPTHLIKTRGQQVTLRCSPKSGHDTVSWYQQALGQGPQFIFQYYEEEERQRGNFPDRFSGHQFPNYSSELNVNALLLGDSALYLCASSYGTVINSNQPQHFGDGTRLSIL.

The chain couples TRBV29-1 to TRBJ1-1; D may be TRBD1 (6 bases). The CDR3 has 13 amino acids. From germline, CDR1 is SQVTM and CDR2 ANQGSEA. The germline V and J ends were trimmed by 7 bases and 1 base, with 13 bases remaining between them. The CDR3 region has the DNA TGCAGCGCCTGGACAGCTACGAACACTGAAGCTTTCTTT. Translation gives CSAWTATNTEAFF.

In the case of this clonotype: Being one base from a much bigger clone, this may be a read error. V is TRBV6-2 or TRBV6-3 and J is TRBJ2-5; D might be TRBD1 or TRBD2, each matching 5 bases. Trimming left V 5 bases short and J 2 bases short, with 9 bases between. The CDR3 loop spans 13 amino acids. The germline V gene has CDR1 MNHEY and CDR2 SVGEGT. The CDR3 is CASSPGPQETQYF. Written as DNA, the CDR3 is TGTGCCAGCAGTCCGGGACCACAAGAGACCCAGTACTTC.